These T cell receptor beta chains were read from a single sample in a study of PD-L1 blockade in urothelial cancer. Only in-frame clones appear in the TCRdb table, and some are missing; sequencing was by immunoSEQ multiplex PCR. The sample holds 25,000 to 40,000 clones, 70% to 85% seen once. Sequenced here: PBMCs, sampled around atezolizumab (anti-PD-L1) treatment. The origin of the receptors is a man aged 55 to 70 with urothelial cancer. The CDR3 runs from the conserved cysteine through the conserved F or W. The D gene is left open where the match is weak. Size is stated for part of the rows, as once, few or many counts, or as a class when the clone is expanded.

clone size: NA; J gene: TRBJ1-1; D gene: TRBD1; V gene: TRBV7-9; CDR3 DNA: TGTGCCAGCATCAACGACAGGGGGCCTATGAACACTGAAGCTTTCTTT; CDR3 protein: CASINDRGPMNTEAFF
clone size: few; J gene: TRBJ1-6; D gene: TRBD1; V gene: TRBV7-9; CDR3 DNA: TGTGCCAGCACCCCACAGGGGACAGGGAATTCACCCCTCCACTTT; CDR3 protein: CASTPQGTGNSPLHF
clone size: once; J gene: TRBJ2-2; D gene: NA; V gene: TRBV7-2; CDR3 DNA: TGTGCCAGCAGCTTTCAGGCGAACACCGGGGAGCTGTTTTTT; CDR3 protein: CASSFQANTGELFF
clone size: once; J gene: TRBJ2-3; D gene: NA; V gene: TRBV4-1; CDR3 DNA: TGCGCCAGCAGCCAAGCCATGACTAGACTCACAGATACGCAGTATTTT; CDR3 protein: CASSQAMTRLTDTQYF
clone size: NA; J gene: TRBJ2-7; D gene: NA; V gene: TRBV13; CDR3 DNA: TGTGCCAGCAGCCCCCAGGTCGGGACTTGGGCGGACGAGCAGTACTTC; CDR3 protein: CASSPQVGTWADEQYF
clone size: NA; J gene: TRBJ1-5; D gene: NA; V gene: TRBV6-5; CDR3 DNA: TGTGCCAGCAGTTACTCGCGGGTTGGGAGCAATCAGCCCCAGCATTTT; CDR3 protein: CASSYSRVGSNQPQHF
clone size: NA; J gene: TRBJ2-3; D gene: NA; V gene: TRBV29-1; CDR3 DNA: TGCAGCGTTGACAGGGACACAGATACGCAGTATTTT; CDR3 protein: CSVDRDTDTQYF
clone size: NA; J gene: TRBJ2-3; D gene: NA; V gene: TRBV7-2; CDR3 DNA: TGTGCCAGCAGCCTCCCGGTGACAGATACGCAGTATTTT; CDR3 protein: CASSLPVTDTQYF
clone size: NA; J gene: TRBJ2-3; D gene: NA; V gene: TRBV5-4; CDR3 DNA: TGTGCCAGCAGCTTGGGGGGGCGGACAGATACGCAGTATTTT; CDR3 protein: CASSLGGRTDTQYF
clone size: NA; J gene: TRBJ1-4; D gene: TRBD1; V gene: TRBV2; CDR3 DNA: TGTGCCAGTCGAATAGGGAGGACAGGCGAAAAACTGTTTTTT; CDR3 protein: CASRIGRTGEKLFF
clone size: NA; J gene: TRBJ1-1; D gene: NA; V gene: TRBV5-8; CDR3 DNA: TGTGCCAGCAGACTCGGGCTCCGAACAGGTGAAGCTTTCTTT; CDR3 protein: CASRLGLRTGEAFF
clone size: once; J gene: TRBJ1-2; D gene: TRBD1; V gene: TRBV6-6; CDR3 DNA: TGTGCCAGCAGCGTCAGGGGGCCCAGCTATGGCTACACCTTC; CDR3 protein: CASSVRGPSYGYTF
clone size: NA; J gene: TRBJ2-3; D gene: TRBD2; V gene: TRBV7-9; CDR3 DNA: TGTGCCAGCAGCTTAGGGTCTAGCGGGATAAGCACAGATACGCAGTATTTT; CDR3 protein: CASSLGSSGISTDTQYF
clone size: NA; J gene: TRBJ1-1; D gene: TRBD1; V gene: TRBV19; CDR3 DNA: TGTGCCAGTAGGCTACAGGGGGGTACTGAAGCTTTCTTT; CDR3 protein: CASRLQGGTEAFF
clone size: NA; J gene: TRBJ2-1; D gene: NA; V gene: TRBV6-5; CDR3 DNA: TGTGCCAGCAGTTACGGAGAGGATGGCTACAATGAGCAGTTCTTC; CDR3 protein: CASSYGEDGYNEQFF
clone size: NA; J gene: TRBJ2-5; D gene: NA; V gene: TRBV6-5; CDR3 DNA: TGTGCCAGCAGTCAGGGTGGGAGGTACCAAGAGACCCAGTACTTC; CDR3 protein: CASSQGGRYQETQYF
clone size: NA; J gene: TRBJ1-1; D gene: NA; V gene: TRBV5-4; CDR3 DNA: TGTGCCAGCAGCTTGAAGGGGTTGAACACTGAAGCTTTCTTT; CDR3 protein: CASSLKGLNTEAFF
clone size: once; J gene: TRBJ1-1; D gene: TRBD1; V gene: TRBV4-2; CDR3 DNA: TGTGCCAGCAGCCAAGTAAGACAGGGCCCAAACACTGAAGCTTTCTTT; CDR3 protein: CASSQVRQGPNTEAFF
clone size: NA; J gene: TRBJ1-2; D gene: NA; V gene: TRBV2; CDR3 DNA: TGTGCCAGCAAGGGGGGGTCCTATGGCTACACCTTC; CDR3 protein: CASKGGSYGYTF
clone size: NA; J gene: TRBJ1-5; D gene: TRBD1; V gene: TRBV19; CDR3 DNA: TGTGCCAGTAGTTCCGCTGACAGGGGAGTAAGTCAGCCCCAGCATTTT; CDR3 protein: CASSSADRGVSQPQHF
clone size: NA; J gene: TRBJ2-2; D gene: TRBD2; V gene: TRBV5-1; CDR3 DNA: TGCGCCAGCAGCGCCGGGACTAGCCCCGGGGAGCTGTTTTTT; CDR3 protein: CASSAGTSPGELFF
clone size: NA; J gene: TRBJ1-4; D gene: NA; V gene: TRBV4-3; CDR3 DNA: TGCGCCAGCAGCCAAGGATACGGCAGGGGACGGGAAAAACTGTTTTTT; CDR3 protein: CASSQGYGRGREKLFF
clone size: NA; J gene: TRBJ2-7; D gene: NA; V gene: TRBV25-1; CDR3 DNA: TGTGCCAGCAGTTCCCTAGCTTTTTACGAGCAGTACTTC; CDR3 protein: CASSSLAFYEQYF
clone size: NA; J gene: TRBJ2-3; D gene: NA; V gene: TRBV5-1; CDR3 DNA: TGCGCCAGCAGCTTCGCGGGCCGCGGCACAGATACGCAGTATTTT; CDR3 protein: CASSFAGRGTDTQYF
clone size: NA; J gene: TRBJ1-6; D gene: NA; V gene: TRBV6-5; CDR3 DNA: TGTGCCAGCAGTTACCGGAGGGAGCCAAATTCACCCCTCCACTTT; CDR3 protein: CASSYRREPNSPLHF
clone size: few; J gene: TRBJ1-6; D gene: TRBD1; V gene: TRBV10-3; CDR3 DNA: TGTGCCATCAGTGGACAGGGCTATAATTCACCCCTCCACTTT; CDR3 protein: CAISGQGYNSPLHF
clone size: NA; J gene: TRBJ2-7; D gene: TRBD2; V gene: TRBV9; CDR3 DNA: TGTGCCAGCAGCCCTCACTTAGCGGGAGCCTACGAGCAGTACTTC; CDR3 protein: CASSPHLAGAYEQYF
clone size: NA; J gene: TRBJ2-1; D gene: TRBD2; V gene: TRBV6-6; CDR3 DNA: TGTGCCAGCTCCCTAGGGGGGCTAGCGGGTAGGAATGAGCAGTTCTTC; CDR3 protein: CASSLGGLAGRNEQFF
clone size: NA; J gene: TRBJ2-1; D gene: NA; V gene: TRBV7-3; CDR3 DNA: TGTGCCAGCAGCTTAGTGGCGGGGCGCAATGACAATGAGCAGTTCTTC; CDR3 protein: CASSLVAGRNDNEQFF
clone size: NA; J gene: TRBJ1-4; D gene: TRBD1; V gene: TRBV10-3; CDR3 DNA: TGTGCCATCAAAGGGACAGGAGAAAAACTGTTTTTT; CDR3 protein: CAIKGTGEKLFF
clone size: NA; J gene: TRBJ2-7; D gene: NA; V gene: TRBV5-6; CDR3 DNA: TGTGCCAGCAGCCCCGGGCAGGGATCCTACGAGCAGTACTTC; CDR3 protein: CASSPGQGSYEQYF
clone size: NA; J gene: TRBJ1-2; D gene: NA; V gene: TRBV5-1; CDR3 DNA: TGCGCCAGCAGCCTATCGGACAGAGCGGCGAGTGGCTACACCTTC; CDR3 protein: CASSLSDRAASGYTF
clone size: NA; J gene: TRBJ1-2; D gene: TRBD1; V gene: TRBV30; CDR3 DNA: TGTGCCTGGGACAGGGGGCGCGTCTATGGCTACACCTTC; CDR3 protein: CAWDRGRVYGYTF
clone size: NA; J gene: TRBJ1-1; D gene: NA; V gene: TRBV29-1; CDR3 DNA: TGCAGCGTTGCGGGGGGGGGCGCTGAAGCTTTCTTT; CDR3 protein: CSVAGGGAEAFF